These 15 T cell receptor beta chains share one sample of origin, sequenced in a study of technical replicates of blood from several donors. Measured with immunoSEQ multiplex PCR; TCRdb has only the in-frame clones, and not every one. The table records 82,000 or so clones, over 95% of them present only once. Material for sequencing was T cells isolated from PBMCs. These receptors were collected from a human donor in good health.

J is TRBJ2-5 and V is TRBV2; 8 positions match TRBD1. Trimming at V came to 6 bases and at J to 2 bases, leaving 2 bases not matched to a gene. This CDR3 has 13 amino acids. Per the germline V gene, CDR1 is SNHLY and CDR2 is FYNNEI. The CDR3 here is CASSGQGQETQYF. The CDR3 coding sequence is TGTGCCAGCAGCGGACAGGGACAAGAGACCCAGTACTTC.

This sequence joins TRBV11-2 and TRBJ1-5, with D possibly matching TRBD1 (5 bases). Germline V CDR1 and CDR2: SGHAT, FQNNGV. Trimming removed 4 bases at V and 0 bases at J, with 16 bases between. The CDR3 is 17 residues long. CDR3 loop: CASSSDTDFYSNQPQHF. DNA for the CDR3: TGTGCCAGCAGCTCGGACACAGATTTTTATAGCAATCAGCCCCAGCATTTT.

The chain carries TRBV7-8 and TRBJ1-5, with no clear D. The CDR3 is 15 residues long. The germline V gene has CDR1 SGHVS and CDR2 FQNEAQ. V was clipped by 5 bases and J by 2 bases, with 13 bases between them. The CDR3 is CASSLGEARNQPQHF. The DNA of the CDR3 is TGTGCCAGCAGCCTGGGAGAGGCTCGCAATCAGCCCCAGCATTTT.

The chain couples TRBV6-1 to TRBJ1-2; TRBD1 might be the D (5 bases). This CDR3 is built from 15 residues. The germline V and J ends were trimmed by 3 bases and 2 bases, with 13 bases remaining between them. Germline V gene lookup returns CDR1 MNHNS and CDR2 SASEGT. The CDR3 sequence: CASSEGSGPNYGYTF. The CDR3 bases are TGTGCCAGCAGTGAGGGATCAGGGCCCAACTATGGCTACACCTTC.

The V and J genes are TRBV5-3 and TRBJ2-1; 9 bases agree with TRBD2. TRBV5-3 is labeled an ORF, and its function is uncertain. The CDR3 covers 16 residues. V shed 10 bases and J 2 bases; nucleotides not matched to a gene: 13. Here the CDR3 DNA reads TGTGCCGTAGGGCTAGCGGGGAGAGGGGCCTACAATGAGCAGTTCTTC. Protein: CAVGLAGRGAYNEQFF.

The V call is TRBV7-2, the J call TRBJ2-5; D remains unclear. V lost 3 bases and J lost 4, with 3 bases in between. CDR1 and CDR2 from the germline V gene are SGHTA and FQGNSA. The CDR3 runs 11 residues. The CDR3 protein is CASSFGETQYF. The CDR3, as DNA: TGTGCCAGCAGCTTCGGAGAGACCCAGTACTTC.

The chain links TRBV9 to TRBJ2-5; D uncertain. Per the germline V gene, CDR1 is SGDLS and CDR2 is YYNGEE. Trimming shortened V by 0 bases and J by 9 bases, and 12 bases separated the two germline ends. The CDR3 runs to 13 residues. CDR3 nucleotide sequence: TGTGCCAGCAGCGTAGATAACTCCCGGGCCCAGTACTTC. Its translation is CASSVDNSRAQYF.

The CDR3 DNA is TGTGCCAGCAGTTTGGCGGGAGCTAACTATGGCTACACCTTC. Translation gives CASSLAGANYGYTF. This chain uses TRBV27 with TRBJ1-2; D is unclear. V shed 3 bases and J shed 0 bases, with 8 bases lying between them. CDR1 is MNHEY and CDR2 is SMNVEV in the germline V gene (reference sequence). The CDR3 is 14 residues long.

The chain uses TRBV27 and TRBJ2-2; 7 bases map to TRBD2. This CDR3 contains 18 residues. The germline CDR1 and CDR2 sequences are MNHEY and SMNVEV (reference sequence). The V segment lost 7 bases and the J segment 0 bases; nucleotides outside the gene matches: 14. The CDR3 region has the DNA TGTGCCAGCATTGTCGTACGGCGGGAGCGGCCGAACACCGGGGAGCTGTTTTTT. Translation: CASIVVRRERPNTGELFF.

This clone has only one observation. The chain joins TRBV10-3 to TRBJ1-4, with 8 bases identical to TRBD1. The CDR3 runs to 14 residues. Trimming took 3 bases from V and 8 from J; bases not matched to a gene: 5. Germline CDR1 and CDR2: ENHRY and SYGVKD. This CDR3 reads CAISDQGALEKLFF. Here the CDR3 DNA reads TGTGCCATCAGTGATCAGGGGGCCTTAGAAAAACTGTTTTTT.

CDR3 residues: CASSRDLQETQYF. CDR3 coding DNA: TGTGCCAGCAGCCGGGACTTGCAAGAGACCCAGTACTTC. The chain uses TRBV11-3 and TRBJ2-5, with a possible D match to TRBD2 (6 bases). V was clipped by 5 bases and J by 2 bases, with 9 bases between them. Germline CDR1 is SGHNT and CDR2 is YENEEA. The CDR3 is made up of 13 amino acids.

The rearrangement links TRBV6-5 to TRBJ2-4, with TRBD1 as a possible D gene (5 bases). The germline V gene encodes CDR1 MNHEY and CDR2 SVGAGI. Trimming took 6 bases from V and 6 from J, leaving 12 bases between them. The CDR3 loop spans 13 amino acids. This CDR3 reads CASSKTVGNIQYF. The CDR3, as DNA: TGTGCCAGCAGCAAGACAGTAGGAAACATTCAGTACTTC.

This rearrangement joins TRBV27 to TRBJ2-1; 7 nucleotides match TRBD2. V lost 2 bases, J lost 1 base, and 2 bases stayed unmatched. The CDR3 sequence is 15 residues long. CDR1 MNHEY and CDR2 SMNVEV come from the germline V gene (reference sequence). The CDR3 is CASSLLGGSYNEQFF. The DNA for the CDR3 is TGTGCCAGCAGTTTACTCGGGGGGTCCTACAATGAGCAGTTCTTC.

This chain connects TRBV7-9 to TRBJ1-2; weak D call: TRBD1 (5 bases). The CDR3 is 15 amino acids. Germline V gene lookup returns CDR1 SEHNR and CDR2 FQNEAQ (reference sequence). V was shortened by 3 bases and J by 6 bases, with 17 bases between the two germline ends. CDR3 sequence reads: CASSFAGDRIDGYTF. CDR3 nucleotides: TGTGCCAGCAGCTTCGCGGGGGACCGTATAGATGGCTACACCTTC.

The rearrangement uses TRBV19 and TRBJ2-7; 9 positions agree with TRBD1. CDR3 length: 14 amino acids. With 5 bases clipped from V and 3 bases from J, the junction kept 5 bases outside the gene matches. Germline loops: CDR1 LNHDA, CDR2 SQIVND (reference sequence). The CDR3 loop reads CASSPGQGLYEQYF. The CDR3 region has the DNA TGTGCCAGTAGTCCGGGACAGGGCCTCTACGAGCAGTACTTC.